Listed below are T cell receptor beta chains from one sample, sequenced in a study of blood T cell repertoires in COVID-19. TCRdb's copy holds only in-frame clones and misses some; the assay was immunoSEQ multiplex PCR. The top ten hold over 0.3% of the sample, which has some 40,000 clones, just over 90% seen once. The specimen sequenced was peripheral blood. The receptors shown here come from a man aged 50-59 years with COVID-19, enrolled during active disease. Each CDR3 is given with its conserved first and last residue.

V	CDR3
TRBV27	CASSPIGRDQPQHF
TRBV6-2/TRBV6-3	CASSSSGAPYNEQFF
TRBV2	CASSAGTSGSGYEQYF
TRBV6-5	CASKRSLGNTEAFF
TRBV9	CASSFGEAGYTF
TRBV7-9	CASSRTGDQPQHF
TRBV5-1	CASSFSPGREETEQYF
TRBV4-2	CASSHPSWRSYNEQFF
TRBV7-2	CASSLRVAGGYDEQYF
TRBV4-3	CASSQESLRVYNEQFF
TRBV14	CASSPTSGKFYEQYF
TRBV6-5	CASSYGGSFTEAFF
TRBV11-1	CASSPAATSTDTQYF
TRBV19	CASKTSGGSSYNEQFF
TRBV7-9	CASTTGGLTYEQYF
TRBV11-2	CASSLSLSSYEQYF
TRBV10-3	CAISVVSGRALNEQYF
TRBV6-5	CASRRDRYSDQPQHF
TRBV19	CASTVLAGSYNEQFF
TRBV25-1	CASSEYGAIGEAFF
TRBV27	CASSPRGTGGNQPQHF
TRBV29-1	CSVRPAAGSTDTQYF
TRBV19	CASSLGTGGTEAFF
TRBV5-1	CASSWTGAEKLFF
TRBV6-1	CASSVNLRAEDYGYTF
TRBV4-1	CASSQALTGATNEKLFF
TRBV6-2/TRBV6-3	CASSRTALGNQPQHF
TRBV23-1	CASTSYQGRGNNEQFF
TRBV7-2	CASSFGSVLSYEQYF
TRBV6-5	CASSYSVSRAVEQYF
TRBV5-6	CASSHRGGKAFF
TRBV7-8	CASAGPSHSYEQYF
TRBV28	CASSLGGRGTPYEQYF
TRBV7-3	CASSPSGIGTDTQYF
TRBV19	CASDGRESNQPQHF
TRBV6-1	CASSEATGGIAGNTIYF
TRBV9	CASSTRLTDTQYF
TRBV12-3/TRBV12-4	CATTSGPYNEQFF
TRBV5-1	CASSPTGGKAFF
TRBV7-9	CASSETSGKETQYF
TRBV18	CASSQGPTEAFF
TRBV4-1	CASSRQSGQGAASPLHF
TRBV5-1	CASSSEQGDEKLFF
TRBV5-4	CASSSPRTGNEQFF
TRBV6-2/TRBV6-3	CASSYSSEAPTFTDTQYF
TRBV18	CASSGFRTATYEQYF
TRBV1	CTSSQSKLAGGSYEQYF
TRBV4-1	CASSQPLGRGGAPEQFF
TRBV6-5	CASSPGTGGRYEQYF
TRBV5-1	CASSSPRGFQETQYF
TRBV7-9	CASNDPGGPDTIYF
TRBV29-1	CSARTGLSGNTIYF
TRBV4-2	CASSQDLRGPGHNYEQYF
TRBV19	CASTRGASYGYTF
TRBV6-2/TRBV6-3	CASSGSRETQYF
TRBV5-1	CASSPEGTGANEKLFF
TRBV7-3	CASSFGSSDTQYF
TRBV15	CATSGYGALEETQYF
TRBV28	CASSLWGTGSEQYF
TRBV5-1	CASSLGTSGPDNEQFF